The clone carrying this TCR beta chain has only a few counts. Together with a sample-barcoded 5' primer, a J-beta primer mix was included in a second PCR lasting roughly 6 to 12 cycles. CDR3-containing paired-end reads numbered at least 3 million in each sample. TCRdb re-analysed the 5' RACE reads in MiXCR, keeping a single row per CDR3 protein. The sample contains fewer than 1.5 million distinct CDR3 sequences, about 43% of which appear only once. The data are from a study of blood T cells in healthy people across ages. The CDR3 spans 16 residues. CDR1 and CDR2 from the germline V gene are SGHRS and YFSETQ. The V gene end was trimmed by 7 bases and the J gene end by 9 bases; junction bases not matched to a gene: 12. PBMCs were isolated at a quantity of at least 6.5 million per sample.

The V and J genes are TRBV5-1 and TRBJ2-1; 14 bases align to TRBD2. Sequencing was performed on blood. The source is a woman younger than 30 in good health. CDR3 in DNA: TGCGCCAGCTCTGGACTAGCGGGAGGCCGGGGCACTGAGCAGTTCTTC. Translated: CASSGLAGGRGTEQFF.